Detailed here is one T cell receptor beta chain. Antigen unknown. The sample comes from a study of T-cell memory formation after mild COVID-19. Per the germline V gene, CDR1 is SGHRS and CDR2 is YFSETQ. The V end was cut by 3 bases, the J end by 2 bases, with 7 bases between. There are 13 residues in the CDR3. TCRdb processed the 5' RACE reads anew with MiXCR; each CDR3 protein has one entry. The table includes about 350,000 distinct CDR3 sequences, around a fifth detected once. The study, taken as a whole, reports: Later expanders leaned CD4+, whereas day 15 to 85 contracting clones were balanced CD4/CD8.

The clonotype was recovered from a man between 18 and 35 years old who had mild COVID-19 (a few samples of this study predate the infection). Cell type and time point are not known. Input material: PBMCs or a T cell subset sorted from them (not recorded which). The chain employs TRBV5-1 and TRBJ2-3, with unresolved D. The CDR3 DNA follows: TGCGCCAGCAGCTGGGCGGCCACAGATACGCAGTATTTT. Residues: CASSWAATDTQYF.